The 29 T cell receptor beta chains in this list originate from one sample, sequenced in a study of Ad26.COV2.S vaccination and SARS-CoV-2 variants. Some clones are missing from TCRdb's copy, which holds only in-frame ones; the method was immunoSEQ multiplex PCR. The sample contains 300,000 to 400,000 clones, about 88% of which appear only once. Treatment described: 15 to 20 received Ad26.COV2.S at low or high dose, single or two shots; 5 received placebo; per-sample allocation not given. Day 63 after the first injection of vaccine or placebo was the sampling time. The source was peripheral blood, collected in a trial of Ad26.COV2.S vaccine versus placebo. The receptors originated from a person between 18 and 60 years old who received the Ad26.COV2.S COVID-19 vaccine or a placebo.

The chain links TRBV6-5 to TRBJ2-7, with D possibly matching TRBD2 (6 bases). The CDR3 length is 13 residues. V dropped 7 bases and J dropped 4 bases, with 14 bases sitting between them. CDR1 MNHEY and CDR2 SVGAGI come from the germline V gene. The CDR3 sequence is CASKTDGGYEQYF. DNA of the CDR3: TGTGCCAGCAAAACGGACGGGGGATACGAGCAGTACTTC.

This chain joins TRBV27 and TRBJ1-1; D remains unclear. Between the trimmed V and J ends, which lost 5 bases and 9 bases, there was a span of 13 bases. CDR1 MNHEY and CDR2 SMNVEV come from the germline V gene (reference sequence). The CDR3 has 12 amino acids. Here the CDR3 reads CASSSAGIKAFF. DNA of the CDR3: TGTGCCAGCAGTAGCGCAGGAATAAAAGCTTTCTTT.

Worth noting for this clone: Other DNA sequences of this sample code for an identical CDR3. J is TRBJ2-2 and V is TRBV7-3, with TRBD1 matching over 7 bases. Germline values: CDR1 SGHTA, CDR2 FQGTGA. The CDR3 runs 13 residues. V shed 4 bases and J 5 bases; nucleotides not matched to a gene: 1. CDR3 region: CASSSQGTGELFF. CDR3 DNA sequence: TGTGCCAGCAGCTCACAGGGGACCGGGGAGCTGTTTTTT. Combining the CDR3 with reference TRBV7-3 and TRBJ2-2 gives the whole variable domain GAGVSQTPSNKVTEKGKYVELRCDPISGHTALYWYRQSLGQGPEFLIYFQGTGAADDSGLPNDRFFAVRPEGSVSTLKIQRTERGDSAVYLCASSSQGTGELFFGEGSRLTVL.

DNA for the CDR3: TGTGCCAGCAGCTCCTATACTAGCGACCCGCAGTATTTT. This encodes CASSSYTSDPQYF. J is TRBJ2-3 and V is TRBV7-2, with 7 nucleotides matching TRBD2. CDR3 length: 13 residues. Germline-derived CDR1 and CDR2 are SGHTA and FQGNSA. V lost 4 bases, J lost 10 bases, and 8 bases stayed unmatched.

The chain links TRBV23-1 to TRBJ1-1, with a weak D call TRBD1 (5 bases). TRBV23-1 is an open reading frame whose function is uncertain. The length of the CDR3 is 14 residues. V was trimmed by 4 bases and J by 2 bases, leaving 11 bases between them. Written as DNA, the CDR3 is TGCGCCAGCAGTCGGGGCGGGGGAAACACTGAAGCTTTCTTT. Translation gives CASSRGGGNTEAFF.

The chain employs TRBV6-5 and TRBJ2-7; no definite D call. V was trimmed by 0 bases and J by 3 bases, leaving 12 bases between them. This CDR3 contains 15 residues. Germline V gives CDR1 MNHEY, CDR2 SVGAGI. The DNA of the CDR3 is TGTGCCAGCAGTTACTCCGGTTACAGAAACTACGAGCAGTACTTC. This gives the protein CASSYSGYRNYEQYF.

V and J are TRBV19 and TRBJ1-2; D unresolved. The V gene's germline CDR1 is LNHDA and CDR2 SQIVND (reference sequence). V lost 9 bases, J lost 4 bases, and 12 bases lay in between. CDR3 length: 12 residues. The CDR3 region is CARYEILYGYTF. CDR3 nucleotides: TGTGCCAGATATGAGATCCTCTATGGCTACACCTTC. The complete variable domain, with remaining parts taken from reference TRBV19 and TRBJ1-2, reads DGGITQSPKYLFRKEGQNVTLSCEQNLNHDAMYWYRQDPGQGLRLIYYSQIVNDFQKGDIAEGYSVSREKKESFPLTVTSAQKNPTAFYLCARYEILYGYTFGSGTRLTVV.

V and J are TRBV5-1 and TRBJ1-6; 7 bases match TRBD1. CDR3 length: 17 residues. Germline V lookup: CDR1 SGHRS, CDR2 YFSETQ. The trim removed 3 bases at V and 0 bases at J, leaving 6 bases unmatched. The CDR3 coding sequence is TGCGCCAGCAGCTCGACAGGGCAGGCCTCCTATAATTCACCCCTCCACTTT. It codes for CASSSTGQASYNSPLHF.

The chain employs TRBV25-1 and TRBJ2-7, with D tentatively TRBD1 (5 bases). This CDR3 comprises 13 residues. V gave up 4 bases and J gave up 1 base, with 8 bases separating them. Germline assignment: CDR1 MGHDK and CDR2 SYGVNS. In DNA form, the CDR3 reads TGTGCCAGCAGTGTCCAGGGATCCTACGAGCAGTACTTC. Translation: CASSVQGSYEQYF.

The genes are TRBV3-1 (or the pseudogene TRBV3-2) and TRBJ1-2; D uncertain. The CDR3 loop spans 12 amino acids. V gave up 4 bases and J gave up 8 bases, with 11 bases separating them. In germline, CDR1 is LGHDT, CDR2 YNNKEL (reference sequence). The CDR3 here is CASSPRGSGYTF. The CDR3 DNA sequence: TGTGCCAGCAGCCCACGTGGATCCGGCTACACCTTC.

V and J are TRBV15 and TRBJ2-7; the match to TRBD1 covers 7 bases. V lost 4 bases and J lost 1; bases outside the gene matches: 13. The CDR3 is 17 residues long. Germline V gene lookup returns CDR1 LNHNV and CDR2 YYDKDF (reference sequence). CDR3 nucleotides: TGTGCCACCAGCACATTCCCCGTCGGGACAGAATCCTACGAGCAGTACTTC. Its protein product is CATSTFPVGTESYEQYF.

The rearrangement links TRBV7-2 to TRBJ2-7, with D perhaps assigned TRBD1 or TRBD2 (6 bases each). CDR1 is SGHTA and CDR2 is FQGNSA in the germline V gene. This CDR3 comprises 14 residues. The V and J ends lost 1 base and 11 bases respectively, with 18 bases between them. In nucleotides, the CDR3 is TGTGCCAGCAGCTTAGGCGGGACACATCTTCAGAAGTACTTC. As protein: CASSLGGTHLQKYF.

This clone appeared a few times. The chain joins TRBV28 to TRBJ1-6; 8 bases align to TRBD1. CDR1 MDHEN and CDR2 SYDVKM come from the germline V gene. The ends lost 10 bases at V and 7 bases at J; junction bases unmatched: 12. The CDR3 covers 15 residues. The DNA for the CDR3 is TGTGCCACCACTCCGTCAGGGGGCATGAATTCACCCCTCCACTTT. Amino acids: CATTPSGGMNSPLHF.

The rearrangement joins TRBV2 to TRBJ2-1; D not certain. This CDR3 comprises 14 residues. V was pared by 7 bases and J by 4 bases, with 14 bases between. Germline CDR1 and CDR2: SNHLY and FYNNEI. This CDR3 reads CASTGSRSYNEQFF. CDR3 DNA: TGTGCCAGCACGGGCTCACGGTCTTACAATGAGCAGTTCTTC. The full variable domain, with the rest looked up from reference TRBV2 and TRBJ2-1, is EPEVTQTPSHQVTQMGQEVILRCVPISNHLYFYWYRQILGQKVEFLVSFYNNEISEKSEIFDDQFSVERPDGSNFTLKIRSTKLEDSAMYFCASTGSRSYNEQFFGPGTRLTVL.

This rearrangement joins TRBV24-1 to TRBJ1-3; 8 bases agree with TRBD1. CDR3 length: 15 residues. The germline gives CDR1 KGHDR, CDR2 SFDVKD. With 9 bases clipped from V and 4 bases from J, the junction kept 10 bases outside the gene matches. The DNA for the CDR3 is TGTGCCACCGTTCCCAGGGGGCGCGAAGGAAACACCATATATTTT. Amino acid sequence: CATVPRGREGNTIYF.

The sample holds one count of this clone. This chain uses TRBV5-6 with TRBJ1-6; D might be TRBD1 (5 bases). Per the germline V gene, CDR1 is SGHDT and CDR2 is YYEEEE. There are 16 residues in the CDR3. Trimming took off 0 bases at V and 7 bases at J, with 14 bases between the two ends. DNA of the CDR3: TGTGCCAGCAGCTTGGCCGTGGGACTTGCCAATTCACCCCTCCACTTT. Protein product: CASSLAVGLANSPLHF.

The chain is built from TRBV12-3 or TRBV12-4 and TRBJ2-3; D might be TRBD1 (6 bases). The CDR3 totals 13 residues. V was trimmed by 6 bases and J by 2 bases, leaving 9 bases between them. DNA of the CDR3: TGTGCCAGCAGACGACAGGTCACAGATACGCAGTATTTT. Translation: CASRRQVTDTQYF.

CDR3 DNA sequence: TGTGCCAGCCAGGGGCGGCTTTTGTCGGGGGAGCTGTTTTTT. This gives the protein CASQGRLLSGELFF. The chain has TRBV6-5 and TRBJ2-2; perhaps TRBD1 as D (6 bases). Germline CDR1 MNHEY, CDR2 SVGAGI. Trimming took 8 bases from V and 8 from J, leaving 18 bases between them. This CDR3 is 14 amino acids long.

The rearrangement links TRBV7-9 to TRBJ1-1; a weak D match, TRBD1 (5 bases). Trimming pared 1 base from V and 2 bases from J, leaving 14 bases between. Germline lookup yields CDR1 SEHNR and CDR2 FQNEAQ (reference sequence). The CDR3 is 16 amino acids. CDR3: CASSLVGQGINTEAFF. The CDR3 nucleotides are TGTGCCAGCAGCTTAGTCGGCCAGGGCATAAACACTGAAGCTTTCTTT.

CDR3 DNA: TGTGCCAGTAGTATAGGGCACCTTACAGATACGCAGTATTTT. It specifies CASSIGHLTDTQYF. The chain uses TRBV19 and TRBJ2-3, with D unclear. Germline loops: CDR1 LNHDA, CDR2 SQIVND (reference sequence). This CDR3 contains 14 residues. The V gene lost 1 base and the J gene lost 3 bases, with 8 bases spanning the gap. Full variable domain (missing parts from reference TRBV19 and TRBJ2-3): DGGITQSPKYLFRKEGQNVTLSCEQNLNHDAMYWYRQDPGQGLRLIYYSQIVNDFQKGDIAEGYSVSREKKESFPLTVTSAQKNPTAFYLCASSIGHLTDTQYFGPGTRLTVL.

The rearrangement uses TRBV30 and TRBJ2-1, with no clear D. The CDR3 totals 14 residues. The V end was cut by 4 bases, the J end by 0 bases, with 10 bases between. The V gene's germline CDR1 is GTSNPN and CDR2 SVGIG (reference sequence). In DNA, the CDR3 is TGTGCCTGGATTGGCCCCAGCTCCTACAATGAGCAGTTCTTC. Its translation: CAWIGPSSYNEQFF.

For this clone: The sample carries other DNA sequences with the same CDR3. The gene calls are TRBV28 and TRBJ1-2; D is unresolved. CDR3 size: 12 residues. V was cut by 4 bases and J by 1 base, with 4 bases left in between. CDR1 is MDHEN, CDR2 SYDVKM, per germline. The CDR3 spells CASSSRNYGYTF. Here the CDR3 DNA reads TGTGCCAGCAGTTCCCGTAACTATGGCTACACCTTC.

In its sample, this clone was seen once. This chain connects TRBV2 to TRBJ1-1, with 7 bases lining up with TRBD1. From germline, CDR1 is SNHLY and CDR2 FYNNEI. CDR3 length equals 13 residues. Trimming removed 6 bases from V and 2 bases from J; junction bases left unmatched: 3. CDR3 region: CASRRDSNTEAFF. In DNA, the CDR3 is TGTGCCAGCAGACGGGACAGCAACACTGAAGCTTTCTTT.

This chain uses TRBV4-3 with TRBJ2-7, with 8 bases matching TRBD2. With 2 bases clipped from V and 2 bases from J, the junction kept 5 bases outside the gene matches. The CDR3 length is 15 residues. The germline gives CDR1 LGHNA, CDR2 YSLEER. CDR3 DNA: TGCGCCAGCAGCCAATTCACTAGCGGTCCCTACGAGCAGTACTTC. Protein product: CASSQFTSGPYEQYF.

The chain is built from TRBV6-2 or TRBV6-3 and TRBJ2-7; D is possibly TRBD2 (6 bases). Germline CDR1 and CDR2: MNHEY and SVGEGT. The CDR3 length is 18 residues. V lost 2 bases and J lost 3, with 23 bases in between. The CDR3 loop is CASSYETRTRSDVYEQYF. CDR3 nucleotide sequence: TGTGCCAGCAGTTACGAGACTAGGACACGATCCGACGTCTACGAGCAGTACTTC.

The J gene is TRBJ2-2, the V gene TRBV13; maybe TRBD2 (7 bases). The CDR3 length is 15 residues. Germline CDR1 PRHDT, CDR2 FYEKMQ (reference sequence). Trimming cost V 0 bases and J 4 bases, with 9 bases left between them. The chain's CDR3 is CASSLGGGRTGELFF. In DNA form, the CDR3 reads TGTGCCAGCAGCTTAGGCGGGGGGCGCACCGGGGAGCTGTTTTTT.

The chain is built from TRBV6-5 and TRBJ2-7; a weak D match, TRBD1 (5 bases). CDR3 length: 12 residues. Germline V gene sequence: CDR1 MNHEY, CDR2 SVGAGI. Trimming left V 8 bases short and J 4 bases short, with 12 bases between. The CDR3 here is CASYRSPYEQYF. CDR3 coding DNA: TGTGCCAGCTACAGGTCCCCTTACGAGCAGTACTTC.

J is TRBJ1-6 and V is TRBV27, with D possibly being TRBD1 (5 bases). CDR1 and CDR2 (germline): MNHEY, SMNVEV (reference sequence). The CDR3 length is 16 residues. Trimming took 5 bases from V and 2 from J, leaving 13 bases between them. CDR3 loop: CASSTRRVTYNSPLHF. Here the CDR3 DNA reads TGTGCCAGCAGTACCCGCAGGGTAACCTATAATTCACCCCTCCACTTT.

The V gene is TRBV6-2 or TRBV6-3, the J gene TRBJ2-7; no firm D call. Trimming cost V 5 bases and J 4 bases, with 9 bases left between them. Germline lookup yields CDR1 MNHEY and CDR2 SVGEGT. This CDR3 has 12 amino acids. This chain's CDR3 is CASSNNNYEQYF. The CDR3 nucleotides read TGTGCCAGCAGTAATAATAATTACGAGCAGTACTTC.